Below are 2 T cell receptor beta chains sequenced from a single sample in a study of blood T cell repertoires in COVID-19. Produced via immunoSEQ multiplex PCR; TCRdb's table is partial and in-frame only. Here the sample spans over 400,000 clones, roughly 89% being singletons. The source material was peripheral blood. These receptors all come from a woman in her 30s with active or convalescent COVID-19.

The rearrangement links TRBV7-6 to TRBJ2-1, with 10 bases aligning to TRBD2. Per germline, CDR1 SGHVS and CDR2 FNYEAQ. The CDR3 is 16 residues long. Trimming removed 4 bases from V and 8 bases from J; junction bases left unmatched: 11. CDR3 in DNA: TGTGCCAGCAGCTCCGAATTAGCGGGGGGCATCGATGAGCAGTTCTTC. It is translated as CASSSELAGGIDEQFF.

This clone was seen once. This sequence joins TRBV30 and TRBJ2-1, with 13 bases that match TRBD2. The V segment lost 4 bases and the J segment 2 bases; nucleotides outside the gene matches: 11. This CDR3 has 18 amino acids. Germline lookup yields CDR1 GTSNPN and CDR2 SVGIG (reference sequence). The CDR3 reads CAWIPGTSGTLTYNEQFF. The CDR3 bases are TGTGCCTGGATACCCGGGACTAGCGGGACCCTAACCTACAATGAGCAGTTCTTC.